This TCR beta chain was obtained from a study of blood T cell repertoires in COVID-19 (dated by TCRdb to 2020 to 2022). In the study overall: The collaborator samples originated in the United States, Italy and Spain and spanned the acute and convalescent phases of COVID-19. The prospective study material was composed of cDNA or gDNA derived from T cells, B-cell-depleted T cells, or PBMCs. The dataset comprised deeply sampled blood TCRbeta repertoires from subjects exposed to, actively infected with, or recovered from COVID-19. The repertoires were released in a freely available public database intended as a resource for research on the immune response to SARS-CoV-2. Samples came from the ongoing ImmuneRACE study (first 160 participants) plus 1,254 subjects from 6 global collaborators. Nearly every sample came with metadata listing a de-identified subject ID, COVID-19 status, age in years and sex. Where available, HLA class I and class II types were obtained from metadata supplied by the sample provider rather than from assay-based typing.

With regard to this clone: Which antigen it targets is not known. The input lacks base qualities; no much larger clone sits a single base away.

TCRbeta CDR3 regions were amplified from genomic DNA by means of the immunoSEQ Assay, a bias-controlled multiplex PCR. The published analysis was carried out like this. Within the assay, amplification of reference gene primers was used to estimate how many nucleated cells each sample contained. Sequence reads were collapsed and filtered to measure the absolute abundance of every unique TCRbeta CDR3 rearrangement. For each sample, productive Simpson clonality was calculated as the square root of Simpson's diversity index across productive rearrangements. Not all clones reach the TCRdb copy of this immuneACCESS table, which keeps in-frame sequences only. Checked studies attribute under half of the gap to unresolved V genes and leave the rest unexplained. Clonal size and the V and J genes are those of that table, whereas D and trimming came from the DNA. The sample table records 350,000 to 450,000 clones; over 75% of these occur just once. Clones ranked in the top ten supply 1.4% to 1.5% of the sample.

General findings and caveats noted by the study authors: The quantity of clinical and demographic metadata differed by source and by participant and was supplied without curation.

CDR1 and CDR2, per the germline V gene (reference sequence), are LNHNV and YYDKDF. V lost 0 bases and J lost 7 bases, and the count of bases not matched to a germline gene is 9. Spanning cysteine to phenylalanine, the CDR3 consists of 16 amino acids. The read is trimmed to its CDR3 DNA, 48 bases read in frame from base 1. Participants in the prospective study were aged about 18 to 95 years, lived in 24 United States geographic areas, and enrolled through a virtual design. In the prospective study, cohorts were assigned on the basis of participant-reported clinical history obtained from a screening survey and a study questionnaire. A participant counted as exposed if, within 2 weeks of entering the study, that participant had been in contact with someone who had a PCR-confirmed or clinician-diagnosed COVID-19 case. Each participant in the prospective study had whole blood, serum and a nasopharyngeal or oropharyngeal swab collected by mobile phlebotomists. Additional blood draws and questionnaires over an approximately 2-month period could optionally be provided by prospective study participants. Blood samples from the prospective study were shipped frozen or at room temperature prior to DNA extraction.

Recombination joined TRBV15 with TRBJ1-5; TRBD1 fits 7 bases in the junction. The sequence derives from a young woman who had been exposed to COVID-19. The specimen sequenced was PBMCs or T cells enriched from blood (not recorded which). Read as DNA, the sequence is TGTGCCACCAGCAGAGATGCTCCGGCAGGGGGACAGCCCCAGCATTTT. Its coded protein is CATSRDAPAGGQPQHF.